These 8 T cell receptor beta chains originate from one sample sequenced in a study of CD8 T cells in ankylosing spondylitis. TCRdb fed the 5' RACE reads into MiXCR, producing one record per CDR3 protein. This sample yields hundreds of thousands of distinct CDR3 sequences, of which 10% to 15% are seen a single time; about 0.5% belongs to the top ten. Which antigens these TCRs recognize remains unknown. General observations from the study: A motif in TCR beta, a set of under ten highly homologous variants, appeared characteristic of ankylosing spondylitis blood.

Sequenced material: blood, either unsorted or a sorted T cell fraction (not recorded which). Receptors were obtained from a male donor with ankylosing spondylitis.

The V call is TRBV20-1, the J call TRBJ2-5; D is uncertain. Germline assignment: CDR1 DFQATT and CDR2 SNEGSKA (reference sequence). The CDR3 spans 12 residues. Deletions cut 4 bases from V and 0 bases from J, with 6 bases between. CDR3 amino acids: CSAITDQETQYF. CDR3 in DNA: TGCAGTGCTATTACAGACCAAGAGACCCAGTACTTC.

Here the CDR3 DNA reads TGTGCCATCACCGTAGCGGGGGGCACAGATACGCAGTATTTT. It specifies CAITVAGGTDTQYF. The rearrangement joins TRBV10-3 to TRBJ2-3; 9 bases are shared with TRBD2. Trimming cost V 7 bases and J 1 base; bases outside gene matches: 3. Germline V gene data show CDR1 as ENHRY and CDR2 as SYGVKD. The CDR3 length is 14 residues.

This clonotype was observed at least ten times. This chain connects TRBV7-2 to TRBJ2-1; 12 bases fit TRBD2. Trimming cost V 5 bases and J 4 bases; bases outside gene matches: 6. The CDR3 runs 16 residues. CDR1 and CDR2 (germline): SGHTA, FQGNSA. CDR3 protein: CASSLLGLAGYNEQFF. CDR3 nucleotide sequence: TGTGCCAGCAGCCTACTCGGACTAGCGGGGTACAATGAGCAGTTCTTC.

In this sample, this clonotype turned up many times. The genes are TRBV4-1 and TRBJ2-3; weak D call: TRBD2 (5 bases). The CDR3 is made up of 17 amino acids. Per germline, CDR1 MGHRA and CDR2 YSYEKL. V was clipped by 5 bases and J by 4 bases, with 22 bases between them. DNA for the CDR3: TGCGCCAGCAGCTTAGAACCAGTCGGGATGGCGGCAGATACGCAGTATTTT. This sequence encodes CASSLEPVGMAADTQYF.

V gene TRBV20-1 combines with J gene TRBJ2-7; 8 bases agree with TRBD1. J lost 2 bases, V lost 0 bases, and 6 bases had no gene match. Germline V gene data show CDR1 as DFQATT and CDR2 as SNEGSKA (reference sequence). The CDR3 covers 15 residues. CDR3 sequence reads: CSARDSDRGAYEQYF. For the CDR3, the DNA is TGCAGTGCTAGAGATTCAGACAGGGGAGCCTACGAGCAGTACTTC.

V gene TRBV28 combines with J gene TRBJ1-2, with D possibly matching TRBD1 (5 bases). V was trimmed by 6 bases and J by 8 bases, leaving 25 bases between them. This CDR3 region has 16 residues. The germline CDR1 and CDR2 sequences are MDHEN and SYDVKM. DNA of the CDR3: TGTGCCAGCAGCACCCCCGGCTATCAGGGAATTAGGGGCTACACCTTC. This translates into CASSTPGYQGIRGYTF.

The V call is TRBV5-1, the J call TRBJ2-6; D gene uncertain. CDR1 SGHRS and CDR2 YFSETQ come from the germline V gene. This CDR3 has 15 amino acids. V was shortened by 3 bases and J by 3 bases, with 10 bases between the two germline ends. CDR3 sequence: CASSSRRGGANVLTF. CDR3 nucleotide sequence: TGCGCCAGCAGCTCGAGGAGAGGTGGGGCCAACGTCCTGACTTTC.

There are a few counts of this clonotype. The chain employs TRBV7-9 and TRBJ1-4, with 8 bases fitting TRBD1. CDR1 and CDR2 from the germline V gene are SEHNR and FQNEAQ (reference sequence). The V and J ends lost 5 bases and 4 bases, in that order; junction bases with no gene match: 18. The CDR3 loop spans 19 amino acids. Here the CDR3 reads CASSTYGAGGPRSNEKLFF. The CDR3 nucleotides read TGTGCCAGCAGCACGTATGGGGCAGGGGGCCCCCGAAGTAATGAAAAACTGTTTTTT.